A single sample is the source of the 20 T cell receptor beta chains below, sequenced in a study of cytotoxic CD8 clonotypes in ibrutinib-treated CLL. Only in-frame clones appear in the TCRdb table, and some are missing; sequencing was by immunoSEQ multiplex PCR. The sample lists 35,000 to 40,000 clones, about two thirds occurring once. Here the sequenced sample was PBMCs, taken at disease progression, from a patient treated with ibrutinib. The receptors originated from a human donor with chronic lymphocytic leukemia.

The chain has TRBV25-1 and TRBJ1-1; 8 positions match TRBD1. The CDR3 is made up of 17 amino acids. Losses at the gene ends were 5 bases for V and 5 bases for J; bases not matched to a gene: 16. CDR1 and CDR2 from the germline V gene are MGHDK and SYGVNS. The CDR3 protein is CASSPRLDREMETEAFF. Written as DNA, the CDR3 is TGTGCCAGCAGTCCCCGTTTGGACAGGGAGATGGAGACTGAAGCTTTCTTT.

The rearrangement links TRBV11-2 to TRBJ2-3; 8 bases are a match to TRBD2. With 5 bases clipped from V and 0 bases from J, the junction kept 10 bases outside the gene matches. This CDR3 spans 17 amino acids. The germline gives CDR1 SGHAT, CDR2 FQNNGV. This CDR3 is CASSAPGAGVSTDTQYF. The DNA for the CDR3 is TGTGCCAGCAGCGCCCCCGGAGCGGGGGTAAGCACAGATACGCAGTATTTT.

This chain joins TRBV19 and TRBJ2-3; 7 bases align to TRBD1. Germline CDR1 and CDR2: LNHDA and SQIVND (reference sequence). Trimming at V came to 8 bases and at J to 6 bases, leaving 14 bases not matched to a gene. The CDR3 totals 15 residues. CDR3 in amino acids: CASSRQGQTIDTQYF. CDR3 coding DNA: TGTGCCAGTTCTAGACAGGGACAGACCATCGATACGCAGTATTTT.

This clone was seen more than once but under ten times. The rearrangement links TRBV19 to TRBJ2-7; tentative D call: TRBD2 (5 bases). With 4 bases removed from V and 2 bases from J, the gap between germline ends came to 15 bases. The CDR3 is made up of 15 amino acids. Germline V gives CDR1 LNHDA, CDR2 SQIVND (reference sequence). In DNA, the CDR3 is TGTGCCAGTAGTAGCGGCGGGCTCTCGGCCTACGAGCAGTACTTC. It yields the protein CASSSGGLSAYEQYF.

The chain combines TRBV12-2 with TRBJ1-1; TRBD1, the D gene given by the table, was not confirmed from the DNA. TRBV12-2 is annotated as a pseudogene. This CDR3 is 17 amino acids long. As DNA, the CDR3 is TGTGCAAGTCGCTTAGTAGGGGACAAGGGGTTGAACACTGAAGCTTTCTTT. This encodes CASRLVGDKGLNTEAFF.

This clone is medium-sized. The rearrangement joins TRBV7-9 to TRBJ1-5; 11 nucleotides match TRBD1. The CDR3 covers 16 residues. Germline CDR1 is SEHNR and CDR2 is FQNEAQ (reference sequence). V was clipped by 0 bases and J by 6 bases; unmatched bases: 4. The CDR3 loop reads CASSLADRGQGQPQHF. The CDR3 nucleotides are TGTGCCAGCAGCTTAGCGGACAGGGGGCAAGGTCAGCCCCAGCATTTT. Variable domain in full (rest from reference TRBV7-9 and TRBJ1-5): DTGVSQNPRHKITKRGQNVTFRCDPISEHNRLYWYRQTLGQGPEFLTYFQNEAQLEKSRLLSDRFSAERPKGSFSTLEIQRTEQGDSAMYLCASSLADRGQGQPQHFGDGTRLSIL.

The chain links TRBV27 to TRBJ2-7; 9 nucleotides align to TRBD2. Trimming at V came to 6 bases and at J to 2 bases, leaving 11 bases not matched to a gene. CDR1 is MNHEY, CDR2 SMNVEV, per germline (reference sequence). This CDR3 has 16 amino acids. CDR3 in amino acids: CASSLAGGTFTYEQYF. CDR3 DNA sequence: TGTGCCAGCAGCCTCGCGGGGGGGACTTTTACCTACGAGCAGTACTTC.

The chain links TRBV7-8 to TRBJ2-1; no clear D gene. Germline V gene sequence: CDR1 SGHVS, CDR2 FQNEAQ. The CDR3 covers 15 residues. V was cut by 5 bases and J by 0 bases, with 11 bases left in between. This CDR3 reads CASSPNPSSYNEQFF. CDR3 nucleotide sequence: TGTGCCAGCAGCCCCAACCCAAGCTCCTACAATGAGCAGTTCTTC.

The V and J genes are TRBV2 and TRBJ1-2; unclear D gene. With 2 bases removed from V and 2 bases from J, the gap between germline ends came to 0 bases. The germline gives CDR1 SNHLY, CDR2 FYNNEI. CDR3 length: 11 residues. CDR3 protein: CASSENYGYTF. The DNA of the CDR3 is TGTGCCAGCAGTGAAAACTATGGCTACACCTTC. Together with reference TRBV2 and TRBJ1-2, the CDR3 gives the full variable domain: EPEVTQTPSHQVTQMGQEVILRCVPISNHLYFYWYRQILGQKVEFLVSFYNNEISEKSEIFDDQFSVERPDGSNFTLKIRSTKLEDSAMYFCASSENYGYTFGSGTRLTVV.

The genes are TRBV2 and TRBJ2-7; no definite D call. V gave up 6 bases and J gave up 3 bases, with 12 bases separating them. CDR1 is SNHLY, CDR2 FYNNEI, per germline. CDR3 length equals 13 residues. The CDR3 DNA sequence: TGTGCCAGCAGCTACCCTGTGGGCTACGAGCAGTACTTC. Protein: CASSYPVGYEQYF.

CDR3 sequence: CASSIAGRTYEQYF. CDR3 DNA sequence: TGTGCCAGTAGTATAGCGGGGCGAACCTACGAGCAGTACTTC. The chain joins TRBV19 to TRBJ2-7; D could derive from TRBD1 or TRBD2 (5 bases each). This CDR3 spans 14 amino acids. Germline V gene lookup returns CDR1 LNHDA and CDR2 SQIVND (reference sequence). V gave up 1 base and J gave up 2 bases, with 9 bases separating them.

The genes are TRBV4-1 and TRBJ2-1, with D perhaps matching TRBD1 (6 bases). There are 15 residues in the CDR3. Germline-derived CDR1 and CDR2 are MGHRA and YSYEKL. V lost 4 bases, J lost 9 bases, and 19 bases lay in between. The CDR3: CASSPGGSRMAEQFF. The CDR3 nucleotides read TGCGCCAGCAGCCCTGGGGGCTCCCGCATGGCTGAGCAGTTCTTC.

The CDR3 loop is CASGLESQGATFF. The DNA for the CDR3 is TGTGCTAGTGGTTTGGAGTCGCAGGGGGCCACGTTCTTC. This chain joins TRBV12-5 and TRBJ2-1; TRBD1 aligns across 8 bases. This CDR3 is 13 amino acids long. The ends lost 1 base at V and 15 bases at J; junction bases unmatched: 8. Per germline, CDR1 LGHNT and CDR2 FRNRAP.

The V call is TRBV6-5, the J call TRBJ2-7, with D possibly matching TRBD1 (6 bases). The ends were cut back, 6 bases at V and 12 bases at J, with 21 bases in the middle. The CDR3 consists of 13 residues. Looked up from germline, CDR1 is MNHEY and CDR2 is SVGAGI. The CDR3, as DNA: TGTGCCAGCAGCCAGCCTGGGGGCCAGGTCCTGTACTTC. Amino acids: CASSQPGGQVLYF.

The chain links TRBV2 to TRBJ2-5, with TRBD2 matching 8 bases. The CDR3 totals 16 residues. Losses at the gene ends were 5 bases for V and 2 bases for J; bases not matched to a gene: 10. Looked up from germline, CDR1 is SNHLY and CDR2 is FYNNEI. CDR3 sequence reads: CASSTRPGGPQETQYF. DNA for the CDR3: TGTGCCAGCAGTACACGGCCGGGGGGGCCTCAAGAGACCCAGTACTTC.

The chain recombines TRBV29-1 with TRBJ2-7; TRBD1 aligns across 9 bases. Germline values: CDR1 SQVTM, CDR2 ANQGSEA. The CDR3 spans 14 residues. Trimming took 5 bases from V and 5 from J; bases not matched to a gene: 10. CDR3 residues: CSVRQGVVFDEQYF. The CDR3 DNA reads as TGCAGCGTTCGACAGGGGGTGGTTTTCGACGAGCAGTACTTC.

This clone was observed a single time. This chain uses TRBV10-2 with TRBJ1-1; D unclear. V lost 6 bases, J lost 0 bases, and 8 bases lay in between. Per the germline V gene, CDR1 is WSHSY and CDR2 is SAAADI. The CDR3 loop spans 13 amino acids. The DNA of the CDR3 is TGCGCCAGCAGCTATAACATGAACACTGAAGCTTTCTTT. Translation gives CASSYNMNTEAFF.

V and J are TRBV4-1 and TRBJ2-5; possibly TRBD1 for D (5 bases). Trimming left V 5 bases short and J 2 bases short, with 15 bases between. The CDR3 loop spans 15 amino acids. Germline CDR1 MGHRA, CDR2 YSYEKL. As DNA, the CDR3 is TGCGCCAGCAGCAGGGGCGGCGAGCCTCAAGAGACCCAGTACTTC. It encodes CASSRGGEPQETQYF.

The chain uses TRBV15 and TRBJ1-1; no firm D call. Germline CDR1 is LNHNV and CDR2 is YYDKDF (reference sequence). Trimming took 4 bases from V and 0 from J, leaving 9 bases between them. This CDR3 spans 14 amino acids. The CDR3 loop is CATSTDTMNTEAFF. CDR3 nucleotides: TGTGCCACCAGCACCGACACCATGAACACTGAAGCTTTCTTT. Full variable domain (remainder filled in from reference TRBV15 and TRBJ1-1): DAMVIQNPRYQVTQFGKPVTLSCSQTLNHNVMYWYQQKSSQAPKLLFHYYDKDFNNEADTPDNFQSRRPNTSFCFLDIRSPGLGDTAMYLCATSTDTMNTEAFFGQGTRLTVV.

The chain couples TRBV11-2 to TRBJ2-3; D is undetermined. V lost 5 bases to trimming and J lost 0 bases, with 12 bases between them. The CDR3 runs 15 residues. Germline V gene sequence: CDR1 SGHAT, CDR2 FQNNGV. CDR3 sequence reads: CASSRRPDSTDTQYF. In nucleotides, the CDR3 is TGTGCCAGCAGCCGCCGACCCGATAGCACAGATACGCAGTATTTT.